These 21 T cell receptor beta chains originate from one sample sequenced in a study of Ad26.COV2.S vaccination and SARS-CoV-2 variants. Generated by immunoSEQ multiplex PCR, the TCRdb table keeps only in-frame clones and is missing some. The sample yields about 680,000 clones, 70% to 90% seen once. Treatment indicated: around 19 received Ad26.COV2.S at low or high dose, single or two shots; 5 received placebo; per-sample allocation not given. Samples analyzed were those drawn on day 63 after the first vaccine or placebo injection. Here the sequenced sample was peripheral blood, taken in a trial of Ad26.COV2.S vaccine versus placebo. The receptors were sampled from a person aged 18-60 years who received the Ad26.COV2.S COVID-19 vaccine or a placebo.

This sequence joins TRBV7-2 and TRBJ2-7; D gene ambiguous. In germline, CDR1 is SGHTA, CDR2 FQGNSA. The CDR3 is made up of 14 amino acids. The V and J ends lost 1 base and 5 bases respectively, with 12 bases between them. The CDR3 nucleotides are TGTGCCAGCAGCTTAGTTGGTGGCCCGAACGAGCAGTACTTC. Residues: CASSLVGGPNEQYF.

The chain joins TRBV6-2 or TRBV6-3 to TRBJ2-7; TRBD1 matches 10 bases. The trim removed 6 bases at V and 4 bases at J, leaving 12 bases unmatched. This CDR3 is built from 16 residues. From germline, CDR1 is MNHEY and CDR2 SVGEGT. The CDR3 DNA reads TGTGCCAGCAGCCTAACTCCGGGACAGGGGAGGTACGAGCAGTACTTC. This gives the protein CASSLTPGQGRYEQYF.

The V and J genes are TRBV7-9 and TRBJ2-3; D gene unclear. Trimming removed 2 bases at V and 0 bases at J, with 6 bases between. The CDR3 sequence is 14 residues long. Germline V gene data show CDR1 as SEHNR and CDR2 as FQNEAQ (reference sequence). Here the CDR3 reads CASSLIASTDTQYF. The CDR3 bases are TGTGCCAGCAGCTTAATAGCTAGCACAGATACGCAGTATTTT.

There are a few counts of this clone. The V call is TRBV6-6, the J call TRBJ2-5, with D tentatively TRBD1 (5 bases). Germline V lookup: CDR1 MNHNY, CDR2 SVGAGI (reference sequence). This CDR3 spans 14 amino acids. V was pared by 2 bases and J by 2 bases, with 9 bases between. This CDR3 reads CASSYMGPQETQYF. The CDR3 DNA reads TGTGCCAGCAGTTACATGGGGCCTCAAGAGACCCAGTACTTC.

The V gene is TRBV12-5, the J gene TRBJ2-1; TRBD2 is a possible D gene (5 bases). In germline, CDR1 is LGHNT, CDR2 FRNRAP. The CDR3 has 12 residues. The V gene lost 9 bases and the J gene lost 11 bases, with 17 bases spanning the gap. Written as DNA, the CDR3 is TGTGCTAGCGGGGAGCCGGACTCCAAGCAGTTCTTC. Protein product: CASGEPDSKQFF.

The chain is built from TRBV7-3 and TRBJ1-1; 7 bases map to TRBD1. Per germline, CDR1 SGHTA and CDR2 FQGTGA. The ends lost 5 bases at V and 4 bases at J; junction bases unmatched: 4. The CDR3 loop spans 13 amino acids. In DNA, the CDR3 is TGTGCCAGCAGCCTCAGGGGGGGCACTGAAGCTTTCTTT. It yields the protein CASSLRGGTEAFF.

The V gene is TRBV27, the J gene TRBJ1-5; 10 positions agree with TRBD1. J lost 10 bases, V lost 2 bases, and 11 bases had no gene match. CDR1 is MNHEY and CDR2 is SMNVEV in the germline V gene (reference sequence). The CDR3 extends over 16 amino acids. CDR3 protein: CASSLIGQGVSVPQHF. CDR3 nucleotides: TGTGCCAGCAGTTTAATTGGACAGGGGGTCTCGGTCCCCCAGCATTTT.

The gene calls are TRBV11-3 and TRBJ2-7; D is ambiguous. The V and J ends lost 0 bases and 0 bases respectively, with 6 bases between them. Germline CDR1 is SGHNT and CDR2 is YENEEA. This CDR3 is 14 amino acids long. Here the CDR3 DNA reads TGTGCCAGCAGCTTAGATCCGAACTCCTACGAGCAGTACTTC. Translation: CASSLDPNSYEQYF.

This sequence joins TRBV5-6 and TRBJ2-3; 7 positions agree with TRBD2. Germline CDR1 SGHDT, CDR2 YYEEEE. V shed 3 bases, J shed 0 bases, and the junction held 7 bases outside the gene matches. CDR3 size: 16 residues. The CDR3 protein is CASSSSKRGSTDTQYF. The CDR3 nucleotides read TGTGCCAGCAGCTCGTCCAAGCGGGGAAGCACAGATACGCAGTATTTT.

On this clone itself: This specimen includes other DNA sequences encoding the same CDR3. This CDR3 is CASSLAGYSNQPQHF. DNA for the CDR3: TGTGCCAGCAGTTTGGCTGGTTATAGCAATCAGCCCCAGCATTTT. V usage is TRBV27 and J usage is TRBJ1-5; no firm D call. CDR1 and CDR2 from the germline V gene are MNHEY and SMNVEV (reference sequence). Trimming stripped 3 bases from V and 0 bases from J, with 9 bases between. The CDR3 is 15 residues long.

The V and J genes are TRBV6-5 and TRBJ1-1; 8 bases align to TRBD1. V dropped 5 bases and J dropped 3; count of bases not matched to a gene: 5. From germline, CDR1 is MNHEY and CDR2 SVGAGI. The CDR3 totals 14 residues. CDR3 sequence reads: CASSRDRRDTEAFF. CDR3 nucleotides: TGTGCCAGCAGTCGGGACAGGAGGGACACTGAAGCTTTCTTT.

This CDR3 is CASSPQTGREAFF. The DNA of the CDR3 is TGTGCCAGCTCACCACAAACAGGGCGGGAAGCTTTCTTT. V gene TRBV18 combines with J gene TRBJ1-1, with TRBD1 as a possible D gene (6 bases). The CDR3 spans 13 residues. The germline V and J ends were trimmed by 1 base and 8 bases, with 11 bases remaining between them. CDR1 is KGHSH and CDR2 is LQKENI in the germline V gene. Full variable domain (remainder filled in from reference TRBV18 and TRBJ1-1): NAGVMQNPRHLVRRRGQEARLRCSPMKGHSHVYWYRQLPEEGLKFMVYLQKENIIDESGMPKERFSAEFPKEGPSILRIQQVVRGDSAAYFCASSPQTGREAFFGQGTRLTVV.

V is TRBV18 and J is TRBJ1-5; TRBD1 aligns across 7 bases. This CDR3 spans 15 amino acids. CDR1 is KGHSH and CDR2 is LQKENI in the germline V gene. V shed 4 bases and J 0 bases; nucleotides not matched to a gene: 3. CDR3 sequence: CASSQGTVSNQPQHF. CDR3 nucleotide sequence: TGTGCCAGCTCACAGGGGACAGTTAGCAATCAGCCCCAGCATTTT.

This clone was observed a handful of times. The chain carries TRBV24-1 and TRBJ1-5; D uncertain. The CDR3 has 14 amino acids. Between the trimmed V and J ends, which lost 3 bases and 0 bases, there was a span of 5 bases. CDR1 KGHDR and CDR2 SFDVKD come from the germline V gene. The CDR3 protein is CATSDGNSNQPQHF. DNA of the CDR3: TGTGCCACCAGTGATGGAAATAGCAATCAGCCCCAGCATTTT.

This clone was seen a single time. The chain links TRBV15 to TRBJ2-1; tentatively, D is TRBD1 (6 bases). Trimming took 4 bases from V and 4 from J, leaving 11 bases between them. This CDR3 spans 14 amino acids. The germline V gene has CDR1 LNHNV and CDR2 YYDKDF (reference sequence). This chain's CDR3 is CATSIGGQYNEQFF. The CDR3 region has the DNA TGTGCCACCAGCATTGGGGGACAATACAATGAGCAGTTCTTC.

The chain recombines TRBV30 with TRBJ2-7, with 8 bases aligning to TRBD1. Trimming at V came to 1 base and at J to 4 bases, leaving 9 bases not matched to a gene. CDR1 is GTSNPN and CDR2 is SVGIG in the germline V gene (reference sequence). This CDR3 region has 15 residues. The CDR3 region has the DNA TGTGCCTGGAGTGGCCGAGGACAGGGTACTTACGAGCAGTACTTC. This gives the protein CAWSGRGQGTYEQYF.

The DNA of the CDR3 is TGCGCCACGGCTAGCGGGGGGGCCTACGAGCAGTACTTC. This sequence encodes CATASGGAYEQYF. V is TRBV10-2 and J is TRBJ2-7; 12 bases are shared with TRBD2. The V segment lost 10 bases and the J segment 2 bases; nucleotides outside the gene matches: 3. This CDR3 region has 13 residues. Germline V gene sequence: CDR1 WSHSY, CDR2 SAAADI.

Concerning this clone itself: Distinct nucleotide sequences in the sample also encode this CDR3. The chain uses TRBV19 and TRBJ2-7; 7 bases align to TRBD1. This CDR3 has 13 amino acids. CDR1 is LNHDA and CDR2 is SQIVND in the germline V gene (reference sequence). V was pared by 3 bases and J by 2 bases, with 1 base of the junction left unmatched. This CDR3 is CASSITGAYEQYF. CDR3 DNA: TGTGCCAGTAGTATTACAGGGGCCTACGAGCAGTACTTC. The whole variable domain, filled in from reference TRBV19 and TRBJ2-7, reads DGGITQSPKYLFRKEGQNVTLSCEQNLNHDAMYWYRQDPGQGLRLIYYSQIVNDFQKGDIAEGYSVSREKKESFPLTVTSAQKNPTAFYLCASSITGAYEQYFGPGTRLTVT.

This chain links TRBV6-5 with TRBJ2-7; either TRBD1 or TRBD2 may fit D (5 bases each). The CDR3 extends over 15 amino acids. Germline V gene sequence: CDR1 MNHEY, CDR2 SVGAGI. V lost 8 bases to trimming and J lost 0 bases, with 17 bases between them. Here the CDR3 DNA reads TGTGCCAGCTCCGACCGATGGGGGAGCTCCTACGAGCAGTACTTC. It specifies CASSDRWGSSYEQYF.

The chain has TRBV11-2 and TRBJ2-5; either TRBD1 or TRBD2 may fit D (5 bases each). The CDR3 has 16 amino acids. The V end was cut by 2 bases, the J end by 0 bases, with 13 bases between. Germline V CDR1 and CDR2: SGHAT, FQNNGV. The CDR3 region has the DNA TGTGCCAGCAGCTTACGGGACGTTTGGTACCAAGAGACCCAGTACTTC. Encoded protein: CASSLRDVWYQETQYF. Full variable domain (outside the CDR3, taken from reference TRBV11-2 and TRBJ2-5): EAGVAQSPRYKIIEKRQSVAFWCNPISGHATLYWYQQILGQGPKLLIQFQNNGVVDDSQLPKDRFSAERLKGVDSTLKIQPAKLEDSAVYLCASSLRDVWYQETQYFGPGTRLLVL.

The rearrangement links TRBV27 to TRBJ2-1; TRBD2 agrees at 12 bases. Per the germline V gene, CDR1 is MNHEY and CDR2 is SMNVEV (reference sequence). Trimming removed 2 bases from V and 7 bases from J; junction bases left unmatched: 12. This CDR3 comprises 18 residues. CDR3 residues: CASSLMASGRALKNEQFF. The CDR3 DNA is TGTGCCAGCAGTTTAATGGCTAGCGGGAGGGCCCTCAAGAATGAGCAGTTCTTC.